These T cell receptor beta chains were read from a single sample in a study of radiation and T cells in renal cell carcinoma. The assay was immunoSEQ multiplex PCR, and TCRdb's table has in-frame clones only and misses some. The sample has 15,000 to 20,000 clones, less than 65% seen once. This specimen consisted of tumor tissue, obtained from a patient whose treatment included radiotherapy and nephrectomy. The source of these receptors is a middle-aged man with renal cell carcinoma. The CDR3 runs from the conserved cysteine through the conserved F or W. A D gene is named only where the DNA matches it firmly. Some rows mark clone size as missing; the rest say once, few, many or name a class of expanded clone.

V	J	D	length	size	DNA	CDR3
TRBV7-3	TRBJ2-1	TRBD1	13	few	TGTGCCAGCAGCTCAGGACAGGTCAATGAGCAGTTCTTC	CASSSGQVNEQFF
TRBV19	TRBJ1-1	NA	12	NA	TGTGCCAGTAGTACGCCCGACACTGAAGCTTTCTTT	CASSTPDTEAFF
TRBV6-5	TRBJ1-2	NA	14	NA	TGTGCCAGCCTGCCAACCTCAGGGATCTATGGCTACACCTTC	CASLPTSGIYGYTF
TRBV6-6	TRBJ2-7	TRBD2	14	few	TGTGCCAGCAGTTGGCTAGCGGGAGGTTACGAGCAGTACTTC	CASSWLAGGYEQYF
TRBV2	TRBJ1-1	NA	17	NA	TGTGCCAGCAGTGAATCGTACGATACGGCCCTGAACACTGAAGCTTTCTTT	CASSESYDTALNTEAFF
TRBV6-5	TRBJ1-5	NA	13	NA	TGTGCCAGCGCAGGAGGGCCCGTGCAGCCCCAGCATTTT	CASAGGPVQPQHF
TRBV7-2	TRBJ2-7	NA	15	NA	TGTGCCAGCAGCTTTGCGACAGGATTGGATTACGAGCAGTACTTC	CASSFATGLDYEQYF
TRBV7-2	TRBJ1-2	NA	13	few	TGTGCCAGCAGCTTAGACGGAAACTATGGCTACACCTTC	CASSLDGNYGYTF
TRBV2	TRBJ2-5	TRBD1	13	NA	TGTGCCAGCAATGGACAGGGACAAGAGACCCAGTACTTC	CASNGQGQETQYF
TRBV7-9	TRBJ1-4	NA	17	NA	TGTGCCAGCACCAACCCCGCCTCCCTTGAAACTAATGAAAAACTGTTTTTT	CASTNPASLETNEKLFF
TRBV5-4	TRBJ2-3	TRBD1	16	NA	TGTGCCAGCAGCCCCCCGGGACAGGGGGCGGCAGATACGCAGTATTTT	CASSPPGQGAADTQYF
TRBV15	TRBJ1-1	NA	14	NA	TGTGCCACCAGCAGAGATTCAAAGGGCACTGAAGCTTTCTTT	CATSRDSKGTEAFF
TRBV6-6	TRBJ1-5	NA	15	NA	TGTGCCAGCAGTTTATCCGGGGGCGGCGGTCAGCCCCAGCATTTT	CASSLSGGGGQPQHF
TRBV28	TRBJ2-7	TRBD2	16	NA	TGTGCCAGCAGTTCCCGAAGACTAGCGGGAGCCTACGAGCAGTACTTC	CASSSRRLAGAYEQYF
TRBV6-1	TRBJ1-2	TRBD1	16	NA	TGTGCCAGCAGTGCCTTCGGGACAGCCGATATATATGGCTACACCTTC	CASSAFGTADIYGYTF
TRBV5-6	TRBJ2-7	NA	15	NA	TGTGCCAGCACCTCTCCTAGGGAGTGGAAAGACGAGCAGTACTTC	CASTSPREWKDEQYF
TRBV6-1	TRBJ2-5	NA	14	NA	TGTGCCAGCAGAACAGGGGAGGCCCAAGAGACCCAGTACTTC	CASRTGEAQETQYF
TRBV6-6	TRBJ2-7	TRBD1	14	NA	TGTGCCAGCACCCGACAGGGGGCGTATTACGAGCAGTACTTC	CASTRQGAYYEQYF
TRBV5-1	TRBJ1-2	TRBD1	15	many	TGCGCCAGCAGCCAACAGGGGGCCCTAGGGTATGGCTACACCTTC	CASSQQGALGYGYTF
TRBV6-6	TRBJ2-1	NA	11	NA	TGTGCCAGCAGCACGGAGGGTGAGCAGTTCTTC	CASSTEGEQFF
TRBV10-3	TRBJ2-7	TRBD1	16	NA	TGTGCCGTGGCCCCCGGGACAGGGGGAAATCCCTACGAGCAGTACTTC	CAVAPGTGGNPYEQYF
TRBV7-2	TRBJ2-7	TRBD2	16	once	TGTGCCAGCAGCTGGATGAGTGGGAGGGCCACCTACGAGCAGTACTTC	CASSWMSGRATYEQYF
TRBV30	TRBJ2-6	NA	14	NA	TGTGCCTGGAGGCGGGATTCTGGGGCCAACGTCCTGACTTTC	CAWRRDSGANVLTF
TRBV29-1	TRBJ1-2	NA	11	NA	TGCAGCGTTGAAAGGGCCTATGGCTACACCTTC	CSVERAYGYTF
TRBV4-1	TRBJ2-2	NA	16	few	TGCGCCAGCAGCCAATTGGATCTTATTCACACCGGGGAGCTGTTTTTT	CASSQLDLIHTGELFF
TRBV5-1	TRBJ2-2	NA	15	NA	TGCGCCAGCAGCTTGTCTGGGTCCAACACCGGGGAGCTGTTTTTT	CASSLSGSNTGELFF
TRBV5-5	TRBJ1-5	NA	16	few	TGTGCCAGCAGCTTGGCTCGGGGTTCCAGCAATCAGCCCCAGCATTTT	CASSLARGSSNQPQHF
TRBV5-1	TRBJ1-1	NA	14	many	TGCGCCAGCAGCTTGGCTGACTTGAACACTGAAGCTTTCTTT	CASSLADLNTEAFF
TRBV30	TRBJ2-1	NA	11	NA	TGTGCCTGGGCGTGGGGCAATGAGCAGTTCTTC	CAWAWGNEQFF
TRBV6-1	TRBJ1-1	NA	13	NA	TGTGCCAGCAGTGAAAACGTTGACACTGAAGCTTTCTTT	CASSENVDTEAFF
TRBV5-1	TRBJ2-1	TRBD1	15	NA	TGCGCCAGCAGCAGGACAGGGGGCAACGACAATGAGCAGTTCTTC	CASSRTGGNDNEQFF
TRBV5-5	TRBJ1-6	NA	15	many	TGTGCCAGCAGCCCTTTTGTGGGGGGCCTTTCACCCCTCCACTTT	CASSPFVGGLSPLHF
TRBV7-3	TRBJ1-1	NA	16	NA	TGTGCCAGCAGCTCCTCACCCGGGGGCATGAACACTGAAGCTTTCTTT	CASSSSPGGMNTEAFF
TRBV4-2	TRBJ2-7	NA	13	NA	TGTGCCAGCAGCCAAGATTTAGAATACGAGCAGTACTTC	CASSQDLEYEQYF
TRBV30	TRBJ2-5	NA	14	NA	TGTGCCTGGAGTGTAGGGGGTCGAGGGGGACCGCGGTACTTC	CAWSVGGRGGPRYF
TRBV5-8	TRBJ1-3	NA	14	NA	TGTGCCAGCAGCTTGGTAGGGGCTGGAAACACCATATATTTT	CASSLVGAGNTIYF
TRBV19	TRBJ2-1	TRBD1	15	NA	TGTGCCAGTAGTTTGACAGGGATCTCCTACAATGAGCAGTTCTTC	CASSLTGISYNEQFF
TRBV19	TRBJ2-7	TRBD2	14	NA	TGTGCCAGTAGTATTGTCGGGGGGGGAGGCGAGCAGTACTTC	CASSIVGGGGEQYF
TRBV6-5	TRBJ1-1	NA	13	few	TGTGCCAGCAGTTACCTTGGACGGAAAGAAGCTTTCTTT	CASSYLGRKEAFF
TRBV4-1	TRBJ1-5	TRBD1	17	NA	TGCGCCAGCAGCCAAGATCCGAATCAGGGGGTTAATCAGCCCCAGCATTTT	CASSQDPNQGVNQPQHF
TRBV5-4	TRBJ1-4	NA	15	NA	TGTGCCAGCAGCTTGGCTACAGACTCCAATGAAAAACTGTTTTTT	CASSLATDSNEKLFF
TRBV4-1	TRBJ2-2	TRBD2	16	NA	TGCGCCAGCAGCCAATTGGCGGGAGGGGACACCGGGGAGCTGTTTTTT	CASSQLAGGDTGELFF
TRBV5-5	TRBJ1-2	NA	15	NA	TGTGCCAGCAGCTTGGAACCATACGCTAACTATGGCTACACCTTC	CASSLEPYANYGYTF
TRBV6-6	TRBJ2-7	NA	12	few	TGTGCCAGCAGTTCCTCACAGTACGAGCAGTACTTC	CASSSSQYEQYF
TRBV5-1	TRBJ1-5	NA	14	NA	TGCGCCAGCAGCCCCCTCGGCGTGGGGCAGCCCCAGCATTTT	CASSPLGVGQPQHF
TRBV2	TRBJ2-7	TRBD1	13	NA	TGTGCCAGCAAGGACAGGGGACCCTACGAGCAGTACTTC	CASKDRGPYEQYF
TRBV5-1	TRBJ1-6	TRBD1	17	few	TGCGCCAGCAGCTTGGCCACCTCGGGACAGGGGGAAGGGACCCTCCACTTT	CASSLATSGQGEGTLHF
TRBV2	TRBJ1-1	NA	16	NA	TGTGCCAGCAGTATCCGGGACCCCAGCCAGAACACTGAAGCTTTCTTT	CASSIRDPSQNTEAFF
TRBV5-1	TRBJ1-1	TRBD1	14	NA	TGCGCCAGCAGCTTGGGACAGGGAGGCCATGAAGCTTTCTTT	CASSLGQGGHEAFF
TRBV10-2	TRBJ2-2	NA	15	NA	TGCGCCAGCACCATCGCCCAACTCGGCACCGGGGAGCTGTTTTTT	CASTIAQLGTGELFF
TRBV27	TRBJ2-1	NA	12	once	TGTGCCAGCAGCATAGGTGGATTAGAGCAGTTCTTC	CASSIGGLEQFF
TRBV12-1	TRBJ1-4	NA	15	NA	TGTGCCAGCAGCTTATTGGGACAGCTTAATGAAAAACTGTTTTTT	CASSLLGQLNEKLFF
TRBV6-6	TRBJ1-2	NA	14	NA	TGTGCCAGCAGTGTACAGGGAGGTACCTATGGCTACACCTTC	CASSVQGGTYGYTF
TRBV4-1	TRBJ2-2	TRBD1	15	NA	TGCGCCAGCAGCCCCCGACAGGGGGGCACCGGGGAGCTGTTTTTT	CASSPRQGGTGELFF
TRBV28	TRBJ1-2	TRBD1	15	few	TGTGCCAGCAGGCCACAGGGGCAGGAGAGCTATGGCTACACCTTC	CASRPQGQESYGYTF
TRBV19	TRBJ1-4	NA	15	NA	TGTGCCAGTAGCCGCGGGGGGTCGGATAATGAAAAACTGTTTTTT	CASSRGGSDNEKLFF
TRBV6-1	TRBJ1-1	TRBD1	17	NA	TGTGCCAGCAGTGGGCCGGGGACAGGGGGCCGAGGCACTGAAGCTTTCTTT	CASSGPGTGGRGTEAFF
TRBV29-1	TRBJ2-3	NA	13	medium-sized	TGCAGCTCTCAGGCCGATGCCACAGATACGCAGTATTTT	CSSQADATDTQYF